The 13 T cell receptor beta chains reported below all come from one sample, sequenced in a study of T cell responses to AZD1222 COVID-19 vaccine. Only in-frame clones appear in the TCRdb table, and some are missing; sequencing was by immunoSEQ multiplex PCR. Of some 150,000 clones listed, 85% to 95% are singletons. This specimen was peripheral blood, taken on day 0 of AZD1222 vaccination. These receptors all come from an adult in good health.

This chain joins TRBV4-3 and TRBJ1-2, with D possibly being TRBD1 (6 bases). Germline V gene sequence: CDR1 LGHNA, CDR2 YSLEER. This CDR3 contains 16 residues. V shed 1 base and J shed 4 bases, with 16 bases lying between them. Here the CDR3 DNA reads TGCGCCAGCAGCCAAGGGGGGGCCGCAAGACTCTATGGCTACACCTTC. Translation gives CASSQGGAARLYGYTF.

The chain combines TRBV7-2 with TRBJ1-4; a possible D gene is TRBD1 (5 bases). V shed 1 base and J shed 8 bases, with 8 bases lying between them. Per germline, CDR1 SGHTA and CDR2 FQGNSA. This CDR3 spans 13 amino acids. The CDR3 region is CASSLVAGEKLFF. The CDR3 DNA follows: TGTGCCAGCAGCTTAGTTGCAGGGGAAAAACTGTTTTTT.

The gene calls are TRBV18 and TRBJ1-1; unclear D gene. The germline CDR1 and CDR2 sequences are KGHSH and LQKENI. The CDR3 totals 11 residues. V was trimmed by 3 bases and J by 6 bases, leaving 5 bases between them. CDR3 protein: CASSPRAEAFF. The CDR3 nucleotides are TGTGCCAGCTCACCTCGAGCTGAAGCTTTCTTT.

The rearrangement joins TRBV5-4 to TRBJ2-1; D is perhaps TRBD2 (6 bases). V dropped 0 bases and J dropped 15 bases, with 16 bases sitting between them. This CDR3 region has 13 residues. The germline V gene has CDR1 SGHNT and CDR2 YYREEE (reference sequence). The CDR3 spells CASSLDGLNSGFF. DNA of the CDR3: TGTGCCAGCAGCTTGGATGGACTAAACTCGGGGTTCTTC.

This clone has a handful of counts. V usage is TRBV6-5 and J usage is TRBJ1-1; D is undetermined. CDR1 and CDR2 (germline): MNHEY, SVGAGI. The CDR3 is 15 residues long. With 3 bases removed from V and 0 bases from J, the gap between germline ends came to 11 bases. CDR3 protein: CASSYWRPMNTEAFF. For the CDR3, the DNA is TGTGCCAGCAGTTATTGGCGGCCTATGAACACTGAAGCTTTCTTT.

V is TRBV7-9 and J is TRBJ1-2, with D unresolved. Germline values: CDR1 SEHNR, CDR2 FQNEAQ (reference sequence). V was shortened by 3 bases and J by 0 bases, with 11 bases between the two germline ends. The CDR3 runs 15 residues. CDR3 sequence reads: CASSFVGLTNYGYTF. The CDR3 coding sequence is TGTGCCAGCAGCTTCGTCGGACTTACTAACTATGGCTACACCTTC.

The gene calls are TRBV18 and TRBJ2-5; TRBD2 matches at 7 bases. Germline CDR1 is KGHSH and CDR2 is LQKENI. The CDR3 has 15 amino acids. Trimming cost V 2 bases and J 3 bases; bases outside gene matches: 6. This chain's CDR3 is CASSPFSRGEETQYF. CDR3 coding DNA: TGTGCCAGCTCACCATTCAGCCGGGGGGAAGAGACCCAGTACTTC.

This sequence joins TRBV7-2 and TRBJ2-3; no clear D gene. In germline, CDR1 is SGHTA, CDR2 FQGNSA. V was cut by 1 base and J by 2 bases, with 19 bases left in between. The CDR3 is 18 amino acids. This CDR3 is CASSLEVGSSENTDTQYF. The CDR3 nucleotides read TGTGCCAGCAGCTTAGAGGTCGGGTCGTCCGAAAACACAGATACGCAGTATTTT.

The chain recombines TRBV14 with TRBJ1-3, with 8 positions matching TRBD1. This CDR3 region has 15 residues. Per the germline V gene, CDR1 is SGHDN and CDR2 is FVKESK. J was trimmed by 4 bases and V by 6 bases; bases with no gene match: 8. CDR3 coding DNA: TGTGCCAGCAGACTTGGACAGGGTGCAGGAAACACCATATATTTT. It translates to CASRLGQGAGNTIYF.

This clone was counted a single time. The V call is TRBV5-6, the J call TRBJ2-7; D uncertain. V lost 10 bases and J lost 6, with 11 bases in between. The CDR3 length is 10 residues. In germline, CDR1 is SGHDT, CDR2 YYEEEE. CDR3: CAAGLTEQYF. For the CDR3, the DNA is TGTGCCGCAGGCCTGACCGAGCAGTACTTC.

The V call is TRBV4-3, the J call TRBJ1-4, with TRBD1 matching 7 bases. Germline-derived CDR1 and CDR2 are LGHNA and YSLEER. The J segment lost 3 bases and the V segment lost 1 base, leaving 8 bases of the junction unmatched. The CDR3 is 17 residues long. The CDR3 DNA reads TGCGCCAGCAGCCAAGGGACGCAGGGGGGCGCTAATGAAAAACTGTTTTTT. It encodes CASSQGTQGGANEKLFF.

The gene calls are TRBV19 and TRBJ2-7, with 7 bases that match TRBD2. The CDR3 has 15 amino acids. Germline CDR1 is LNHDA and CDR2 is SQIVND (reference sequence). V lost 3 bases and J lost 0; bases outside the gene matches: 5. The CDR3 region is CASSIERGSSYEQYF. The CDR3 bases are TGTGCCAGTAGTATCGAGCGGGGTAGCTCCTACGAGCAGTACTTC.

The count of this clone is one. The genes are TRBV5-1 and TRBJ2-5; D may be TRBD1 (6 bases). The CDR3 has 15 residues. Trimming took 2 bases from V and 5 from J, leaving 16 bases between them. CDR1 is SGHRS, CDR2 YFSETQ, per germline. CDR3 sequence: CASSLAGDGWETQYF. DNA for the CDR3: TGCGCCAGCAGCTTAGCAGGGGATGGTTGGGAGACCCAGTACTTC.